This T cell receptor (beta chain) was retrieved from a study of CD8 T cells in ankylosing spondylitis. TCRdb used MiXCR to reprocess the 5' RACE reads, holding one entry per CDR3 protein. The sample lists 200,000 to 300,000 distinct CDR3 sequences; roughly 32% were seen once. Study-level findings and limits: Roughly 8 highly homologous variants made up a TCR beta motif, and this motif appeared characteristic of ankylosing spondylitis blood. Earlier authors reported some of these motif variants in reactive arthritis synovial fluid and blood.

As concerns this clonotype: Its antigen is as yet unknown.

This clonotype originated in a male donor with ankylosing spondylitis or in good health (not recorded which). Sequenced sample: blood, either unsorted or a sorted T cell fraction (not recorded which).

CDR3 loop: CASSLLSSGNTIYF. CDR3 nucleotides: TGCGCCAGCAGCTTGTTGTCCTCTGGAAACACCATATATTTT. This rearrangement joins TRBV5-1 to TRBJ1-3; D remains unclear. Looked up from germline, CDR1 is SGHRS and CDR2 is YFSETQ. V was cut by 1 base and J by 0 bases, with 5 bases left in between. CDR3 length equals 14 residues.